This TCR beta chain is from a study of blood T cell repertoires in COVID-19. The overall study: Material from acute and convalescent COVID-19 was sourced from the United States, Italy and Spain. T cells, B-cell-depleted T cells, or PBMCs provided the cDNA or gDNA that served as material.

As handled by the study authors: Amplification of reference gene primers was used by the study to estimate nucleated cell counts. Sequenced by immunoSEQ multiplex PCR; TCRdb stores in-frame clones only, minus some. The V and J calls and clone size were taken over from that table, and D and trimming were inferred from the DNA. The sample includes more than 110,000 clones, about 88% of them seen just once. V was cut by 4 bases and J by 4 bases, with 18 bases left in between. Germline CDR1 is SGHRS and CDR2 is YFSETQ. This CDR3 is 16 amino acids long. Sample: peripheral blood. This sequence joins TRBV5-1 and TRBJ1-3, with D perhaps matching TRBD1 (5 bases). The receptor was derived from a man aged 45-65 years with active or convalescent COVID-19. For the CDR3, the DNA is TGCGCCAGCAGCGGCGGGATCAGGGCCAGGGGAAACACCATATATTTT. Translated, it gives CASSGGIRARGNTIYF.